The rows below give T cell receptor beta chains drawn from one sample of a study of regulatory T cells in long-lasting Graves disease. TCRdb used MiXCR to reprocess the multiplex PCR reads, holding one entry per CDR3 protein. In the table there are more than 450,000 distinct CDR3 sequences, around 13% of which are singletons. This same sample was also taken into another study, of T cells in Graves' hyperthyroidism and ophthalmopathy.

The sample here was peripheral blood mononuclear cells (PBMCs), taken at new diagnosis, from a patient treated with antithyroid drugs. Every receptor here comes from a woman in her 30s with Graves disease. The CDR3 runs from the conserved cysteine through the conserved F or W. The D gene is left open where the match is weak. Not every row has a clone size; where given, it reads once, few, many or a size class.

J gene	V gene	clone size	D gene	CDR3 DNA	CDR3 protein
TRBJ2-7	TRBV19	NA	TRBD2	TGTGCCAGTAGTAGCGAACTAGCGGGAGTACGCGAGCAGTACTTC	CASSSELAGVREQYF
TRBJ2-1	TRBV29-1	many	NA	TGCAGCGTTGGGGTCTCCTACAATGAGCAGTTCTTC	CSVGVSYNEQFF
TRBJ2-7	TRBV11-1	many	TRBD1	TGTGCCAGCAGGAACAGGGGCGGCGACGAGCAGTACTTC	CASRNRGGDEQYF
TRBJ1-4	TRBV28	NA	TRBD1	TGTGCCAGCAGTTTGTGGCAGGGGGGACTGTTTTTT	CASSLWQGGLFF
TRBJ1-5	TRBV11-2	NA	NA	TGTGCCAGCAGCTTAGATGCTAATCAGCCCCAGCATTTT	CASSLDANQPQHF
TRBJ1-2	TRBV27	many	TRBD1	TGTGCCAGCAGCATGGGACAGAACTATGGCTACACCTTC	CASSMGQNYGYTF
TRBJ2-5	TRBV19	NA	TRBD1	TGTGCCAGTAGTAGGATCGGGACAGGCCAAGAGACCCAGTACTTC	CASSRIGTGQETQYF
TRBJ2-1	TRBV2	many	NA	TGTGCCAGCACTACCAACAATGAGCAGTTCTTC	CASTTNNEQFF
TRBJ1-3	TRBV10-3	many	NA	TGTGCCATCAGTGAGTCGATAGGAAACACCATATATTTT	CAISESIGNTIYF
TRBJ1-4	TRBV20-1	many	NA	TGCAGTGCTAGAGCCGGAAATTGGGCCGTTCGAGGTGATGAAAAACTGTTTTTT	CSARAGNWAVRGDEKLFF
TRBJ1-1	TRBV20-1	many	NA	TGCAGTGCTAGAGAGGACAGAGCGAACACTGAAGCTTTCTTT	CSAREDRANTEAFF
TRBJ2-7	TRBV27	many	TRBD2	TGTGCCAGCAGTTCTTTGGCTGGACTAGCGGACTACGAGCAGTACTTC	CASSSLAGLADYEQYF
TRBJ2-5	TRBV12-3/TRBV12-4	few	TRBD1	TGTGCCAGCAGCCCTCTCAGGGGACAGGAGACCCAGTACTTC	CASSPLRGQETQYF
TRBJ2-3	TRBV18	NA	TRBD1	TGTGCCAGCTCCCCAAACAGGGGGCCCACAGATACGCAGTATTTT	CASSPNRGPTDTQYF
TRBJ2-1	TRBV9	many	NA	TGTGCCAGCAGCGTAGGAGGCGGGATCTCCTACAATGAGCAGTTCTTC	CASSVGGGISYNEQFF
TRBJ1-1	TRBV6-1	many	NA	TGTGCCAGCAGTATCTCCCACGGGGGGCCCACTGAAGCTTTCTTT	CASSISHGGPTEAFF
TRBJ1-2	TRBV2	many	TRBD1	TGTGCCAGCAGTGAAGCGCCGGGACAGGGTAGTGGCTACACCTTC	CASSEAPGQGSGYTF
TRBJ2-7	TRBV28	few	NA	TGTGCCAGCACCCCTTACACTGGACAGTACGAGCAGTACTTC	CASTPYTGQYEQYF
TRBJ1-6	TRBV27	many	NA	TGTGCCAGCAGCCCAACGGTGGGAACAGGGAAGTTATCCTATAATTCACCCCTCCACTTT	CASSPTVGTGKLSYNSPLHF
TRBJ2-4	TRBV7-2	NA	TRBD1	TGTGCCAGCAGCTTTCGACAGGGGATCATAGGGGAAAACATTCAGTACTTC	CASSFRQGIIGENIQYF
TRBJ2-2	TRBV6-2/TRBV6-3	NA	NA	TGTGCCAGCAGACAGGGACAGAACACCGGGGAGCTGTTTTTT	CASRQGQNTGELFF
TRBJ2-2	TRBV5-4	many	NA	TGTGCCAGCAGCTTGGAGCCATTGAACACCGGGGAGCTGTTTTTT	CASSLEPLNTGELFF
TRBJ1-1	TRBV27	NA	NA	TGTGCCAGCACTCCGGGGACCGAAAACACTGAAGCTTTCTTT	CASTPGTENTEAFF
TRBJ1-3	TRBV9	few	NA	TGTGCCAGCAGCGTAGACAATGGAAACACCATATATTTT	CASSVDNGNTIYF
TRBJ2-1	TRBV3-1	many	NA	TGTGCCAGCAGCAGGGGGTCCCCCAATGAGCAGTTCTTC	CASSRGSPNEQFF
TRBJ2-5	TRBV19	many	NA	TGTGCCAGTAGCCGGGACCCGTTTAGAGAGACCCAGTACTTC	CASSRDPFRETQYF
TRBJ1-1	TRBV20-1	many	NA	TGCAGTGCTAGATCCCTACCGAGCACTGAAGCTTTCTTT	CSARSLPSTEAFF
TRBJ2-1	TRBV18	NA	TRBD1	TGTGCCAGCTCACCAGTGTTGGGTTATCAGCCTGGACAGGGGAACGACAATGAGCAGTTCTTC	CASSPVLGYQPGQGNDNEQFF
TRBJ2-7	TRBV12-3/TRBV12-4	NA	TRBD1	TGTGCCAGCAGCGGGACAGGACGGAGCGAGCAGTACTTC	CASSGTGRSEQYF
TRBJ1-1	TRBV13	many	NA	TGTGCCAGCTCTAAGACGGCGAGGACTGAAGCTTTCTTT	CASSKTARTEAFF
TRBJ2-1	TRBV4-3	NA	TRBD2	TGCGCCAGCAGCCAAGTTGAACTAGCGGCCTACAATGAGCAGTTCTTC	CASSQVELAAYNEQFF
TRBJ2-1	TRBV28	many	TRBD1	TGTGCCAGCAGTTTACGGCAGGGGGCCGGTCTCCACTACAATGAGCAGTTCTTC	CASSLRQGAGLHYNEQFF
TRBJ2-7	TRBV28	many	NA	TGTGCCAGCACCCGACCGGGCCCCTACGAGCAGTACTTC	CASTRPGPYEQYF
TRBJ1-1	TRBV11-2	few	NA	TGTGCCAGCAGCTTGGTAGGGGAGAAGGCTGAAGCTTTCTTT	CASSLVGEKAEAFF
TRBJ2-3	TRBV15	few	NA	TGTGCCACCAGCAGAGAACAGGGAATTATTTTTACAGATACGCAGTATTTT	CATSREQGIIFTDTQYF
TRBJ2-1	TRBV2	many	NA	TGTGCCAGCAGTGAATTAACAGGATCCAGCTCCTACAATGAGCAGTTCTTC	CASSELTGSSSYNEQFF
TRBJ2-1	TRBV27	few	NA	TGTGCCAGCAGTTCCGGGTTGGACAATGAGCAGTTCTTC	CASSSGLDNEQFF
TRBJ2-1	TRBV2	many	TRBD1	TGTGCCAGCAGTGCCGAACGGACAGGGGGCATCAATGAGCAGTTCTTC	CASSAERTGGINEQFF
TRBJ1-1	TRBV11-3	many	NA	TGTGCCAGCAGCCGTGGCGGCCCCACTGAAGCTTTCTTT	CASSRGGPTEAFF
TRBJ1-1	TRBV6-1	many	TRBD1	TGTGCCAGCAGTCAGCGTATGACAGGGGGCATCCCAAACACTGAAGCTTTCTTT	CASSQRMTGGIPNTEAFF
TRBJ2-7	TRBV6-9	many	TRBD1	TGTGCCAGCAGTTACTCCGGACAGGGGTACGACGAGCAGTACTTC	CASSYSGQGYDEQYF